Each of the 26 T cell receptor beta chains below was sequenced from the same sample in a study of blood T cell repertoires in COVID-19. Profiling relied on immunoSEQ multiplex PCR, and the TCRdb table lists in-frame clones only, not all of them. This table holds around 77,000 clones, roughly 84% found once. The sample consisted of peripheral blood. These receptors were taken from a man younger than 45 with COVID-19, enrolled during active disease.

V usage is TRBV6-6 and J usage is TRBJ1-1; the D is unclear. Trimming removed 4 bases from V and 0 bases from J, with 6 bases in between. The CDR3 is 13 amino acids. Germline V gene sequence: CDR1 MNHNY, CDR2 SVGAGI (reference sequence). CDR3 sequence reads: CASSSAVNTEAFF. The CDR3, as DNA: TGTGCCAGCAGTTCTGCAGTGAACACTGAAGCTTTCTTT.

The rearrangement joins TRBV29-1 to TRBJ2-1, with 7 bases matching TRBD1. The CDR3 spans 12 residues. Germline CDR1 is SQVTM and CDR2 is ANQGSEA. The trim removed 3 bases at V and 7 bases at J, leaving 3 bases unmatched. The CDR3 sequence: CSVDNRGNEQFF. The CDR3 nucleotides read TGCAGCGTTGATAACAGGGGAAATGAGCAGTTCTTC.

The chain has TRBV10-1 and TRBJ1-2; 10 bases line up with TRBD1. The CDR3 covers 13 residues. With 4 bases clipped from V and 5 bases from J, the junction kept 1 base outside the gene matches. Germline CDR1 WNHNN, CDR2 SYGVQD (reference sequence). The CDR3 DNA follows: TGCGCCAGCAGTGGGGACAGGGGTTATGGCTACACCTTC. Protein sequence: CASSGDRGYGYTF.

The gene calls are TRBV30 and TRBJ2-7; 8 positions match TRBD2. V was pared by 5 bases and J by 4 bases, with 4 bases of the junction left unmatched. In germline, CDR1 is GTSNPN, CDR2 SVGIG (reference sequence). The CDR3 sequence is 12 residues long. CDR3 nucleotide sequence: TGTGCCTGGGCGGGAGGAGGATACGAGCAGTACTTC. The encoded protein is CAWAGGGYEQYF.

The chain carries TRBV27 and TRBJ2-7, with 9 bases identical to TRBD1. Germline assignment: CDR1 MNHEY and CDR2 SMNVEV (reference sequence). This CDR3 contains 15 residues. V lost 3 bases to trimming and J lost 7 bases; unmatched junction nucleotides: 10. The CDR3 sequence is CASSLPGQGTREQYF. As DNA, the CDR3 is TGTGCCAGCAGTTTGCCGGGACAGGGTACCAGGGAGCAGTACTTC.

The chain links TRBV3-1 (or the pseudogene TRBV3-2) to TRBJ2-7; the D is unclear. V was trimmed by 1 base and J by 5 bases, leaving 9 bases between them. The CDR3 has 13 amino acids. CDR1 is LGHDT and CDR2 is YNNKEL in the germline V gene (reference sequence). CDR3 residues: CASSQVEANEQYF. CDR3 DNA: TGTGCCAGCAGCCAAGTGGAAGCGAACGAGCAGTACTTC.

For this clone: This same CDR3 is encoded by further DNA sequences in the sample. The chain links TRBV19 to TRBJ1-1, with D possibly TRBD1 on 5 matching bases. The germline V gene encodes CDR1 LNHDA and CDR2 SQIVND (reference sequence). The CDR3 sequence is 13 residues long. Trimming removed 5 bases at V and 1 base at J, with 8 bases between. CDR3 amino acids: CASSVTGNTEAFF. In nucleotides, the CDR3 is TGTGCCAGTAGTGTCACAGGGAACACTGAAGCTTTCTTT.

The genes are TRBV27 and TRBJ1-2, with 7 bases that match TRBD1. Germline assignment: CDR1 MNHEY and CDR2 SMNVEV (reference sequence). V lost 6 bases, J lost 1 base, and 8 bases stayed unmatched. The CDR3 is 15 residues long. The CDR3 DNA reads as TGTGCCAGCAGATACCGGGACAGCCTTAACTATGGCTACACCTTC. Translating it yields CASRYRDSLNYGYTF.

J is TRBJ2-2 and V is TRBV7-9; tentative D call: TRBD1 (6 bases). This CDR3 has 15 amino acids. In germline, CDR1 is SEHNR, CDR2 FQNEAQ (reference sequence). Trimming left V 5 bases short and J 7 bases short, with 17 bases between. The CDR3 protein is CASSVPGVFIGELFF. CDR3 coding DNA: TGTGCCAGCAGCGTCCCAGGGGTGTTTATCGGGGAGCTGTTTTTT. Full variable domain (remainder filled in from reference TRBV7-9 and TRBJ2-2): DTGVSQNPRHKITKRGQNVTFRCDPISEHNRLYWYRQTLGQGPEFLTYFQNEAQLEKSRLLSDRFSAERPKGSFSTLEIQRTEQGDSAMYLCASSVPGVFIGELFFGEGSRLTVL.

This clone was detected only a few times. The CDR3 protein is CASRRYGTGGQPQHF. DNA for the CDR3: TGTGCCAGTAGGAGATACGGGACAGGGGGCCAGCCCCAGCATTTT. The rearrangement links TRBV19 to TRBJ1-5; 12 bases map to TRBD1. The CDR3 runs 15 residues. Germline V gives CDR1 LNHDA, CDR2 SQIVND (reference sequence). Trimming removed 6 bases from V and 7 bases from J; junction bases left unmatched: 7.

CDR3 in DNA: TGTGCCAGCAGTTACGCGAACTCCTACGAGCAGTACTTC. Translating gives CASSYANSYEQYF. The chain joins TRBV6-5 to TRBJ2-7; unclear D gene. CDR1 is MNHEY and CDR2 is SVGAGI in the germline V gene. The CDR3 is made up of 13 amino acids. V lost 2 bases to trimming and J lost 0 bases, with 5 bases between them.

This clone has just a few counts. The chain combines TRBV5-6 with TRBJ1-2; D gene uncertain. Deletions cut 4 bases from V and 5 bases from J, with 18 bases between. Germline CDR1 is SGHDT and CDR2 is YYEEEE. The CDR3 has 15 amino acids. The CDR3 protein is CASSPSIGDQYGYTF. CDR3 DNA: TGTGCCAGCAGCCCAAGCATAGGAGACCAATATGGCTACACCTTC.

The chain joins TRBV6-5 to TRBJ2-7, with a weak D call TRBD1 (5 bases). V shed 11 bases and J shed 3 bases, with 23 bases lying between them. Germline lookup yields CDR1 MNHEY and CDR2 SVGAGI. The CDR3 totals 15 residues. The CDR3 loop reads CAGRLYPQGNYEQYF. The CDR3 region has the DNA TGTGCCGGCCGATTATACCCTCAGGGAAACTACGAGCAGTACTTC.

On this clone: Germline is not matched at one junction end, which may reflect a read error. V and J are TRBV29-1 and TRBJ1-4; D not certain. This CDR3 is built from 8 residues. In germline, CDR1 is SQVTM, CDR2 ANQGSEA. CDR3 sequence (DNA): TGCAGCGTTGAGGTCCGGGGTTTT. Its protein product is CSVEVRGF.

The chain links TRBV24-1 to TRBJ2-1; TRBD1 matches 7 bases. Germline V gives CDR1 KGHDR, CDR2 SFDVKD. This CDR3 spans 17 amino acids. V lost 4 bases to trimming and J lost 6 bases; unmatched junction nucleotides: 14. The CDR3 bases are TGTGCCACCAGTGACCGTCGATGGGGACAGAGTCGCAATGAGCAGTTCTTC. Its translation is CATSDRRWGQSRNEQFF.

V and J are TRBV28 and TRBJ1-6; the D gene is possibly TRBD1 (5 bases). The length of the CDR3 is 14 residues. V was pared by 7 bases and J by 9 bases, with 16 bases between. Germline CDR1 MDHEN, CDR2 SYDVKM. CDR3 protein: CASTPRGLSSPLHF. The CDR3 region has the DNA TGTGCCAGCACCCCTCGGGGGTTATCTTCACCCCTCCACTTT. Using reference TRBV28 and TRBJ1-6 for the parts outside the CDR3, the full variable domain is DVKVTQSSRYLVKRTGEKVFLECVQDMDHENMFWYRQDPGLGLRLIYFSYDVKMKEKGDIPEGYSVSREKKERFSLILESASTNQTSMYLCASTPRGLSSPLHFGNGTRLTVT.

The chain's CDR3 is CASSRGNKQMNTEAFF. The CDR3 DNA follows: TGTGCCAGCTCACGAGGGAATAAACAGATGAACACTGAAGCTTTCTTT. The chain carries TRBV18 and TRBJ1-1; D is undetermined. V lost 4 bases, J lost 0 bases, and 15 bases lay in between. The CDR3 has 16 amino acids. Per the germline V gene, CDR1 is KGHSH and CDR2 is LQKENI. Using reference TRBV18 and TRBJ1-1 for the parts outside the CDR3, the full variable domain is NAGVMQNPRHLVRRRGQEARLRCSPMKGHSHVYWYRQLPEEGLKFMVYLQKENIIDESGMPKERFSAEFPKEGPSILRIQQVVRGDSAAYFCASSRGNKQMNTEAFFGQGTRLTVV.

This clone showed up just once. This chain connects TRBV24-1 to TRBJ2-2; the D gene is possibly TRBD1 (5 bases). This CDR3 has 16 residues. The ends were cut back, 3 bases at V and 5 bases at J, with 15 bases in the middle. Germline CDR1 reads KGHDR; CDR2 reads SFDVKD. CDR3 amino acids: CATSDTSLGETGELFF. Written as DNA, the CDR3 is TGTGCCACCAGTGATACTTCGCTAGGGGAAACCGGGGAGCTGTTTTTT.

The chain carries TRBV5-6 and TRBJ2-1; TRBD2 is a possible D gene (6 bases). V lost 4 bases to trimming and J lost 10 bases, with 12 bases between them. Looked up from germline, CDR1 is SGHDT and CDR2 is YYEEEE. This CDR3 spans 12 amino acids. This CDR3 reads CASSLRGKEQFF. The CDR3, as DNA: TGTGCCAGCAGCCTCCGGGGGAAAGAGCAGTTCTTC.

The chain links TRBV27 to TRBJ2-1; tentative D call: TRBD2 (6 bases). CDR1 and CDR2 (germline): MNHEY, SMNVEV (reference sequence). The V end lost 5 bases, the J end lost 5 bases, and 16 bases lay between the germline ends. There are 15 residues in the CDR3. The CDR3 sequence is CASSPRTGLNNEQFF. Written as DNA, the CDR3 is TGTGCCAGCAGTCCCCGGACGGGACTTAACAATGAGCAGTTCTTC.

Worth noting for this clone: At one end the junction does not follow the germline gene, possibly because of a read error. The V call is TRBV7-7, the J call TRBJ2-5; 9 bases match TRBD1. Germline CDR1 and CDR2: SSHAT and FNYEAQ (reference sequence). CDR3 size: 16 residues. The CDR3 coding sequence is TGTGCTAGCAGCCCCGAGGGACAGGGAGGTCAAGAGACCCAGTACTTC. Its translation is CASSPEGQGGQETQYF.

The chain uses TRBV21-1 and TRBJ1-4; the table's D gene call, TRBD1, was not cross checked with the DNA. TRBV21-1 is marked as a pseudogene. The CDR3 has 17 residues. CDR3 DNA: TGTGCCAGCAGCTTCCGGGACAGACGTGCAACTAATGAAAAACTGTTTTTT. Translating it yields CASSFRDRRATNEKLFF.

The chain couples TRBV7-9 to TRBJ1-3; 8 positions match TRBD1. The germline V gene has CDR1 SEHNR and CDR2 FQNEAQ (reference sequence). CDR3 length equals 15 residues. V lost 5 bases to trimming and J lost 0 bases; unmatched junction nucleotides: 3. The CDR3 sequence is CASSQTGDSGNTIYF. For the CDR3, the DNA is TGTGCCAGCAGCCAGACAGGGGACTCTGGAAACACCATATATTTT.

J is TRBJ1-6 and V is TRBV11-2; 7 nucleotides line up with TRBD1. Germline loops: CDR1 SGHAT, CDR2 FQNNGV. CDR3 size: 15 residues. V lost 4 bases to trimming and J lost 10 bases; unmatched junction nucleotides: 10. The CDR3 DNA reads TGTGCCAGCAGCTCGCACAGGGGAAATCGATCACCCCTCCACTTT. Its protein product is CASSSHRGNRSPLHF.

V is TRBV6-5 and J is TRBJ2-1; D is perhaps TRBD2 (6 bases). V was trimmed by 2 bases and J by 7 bases, leaving 6 bases between them. The germline gives CDR1 MNHEY, CDR2 SVGAGI. CDR3 length: 12 residues. The CDR3, as DNA: TGTGCCAGCAGTTACGGGGGGAATGAGCAGTTCTTC. Translation gives CASSYGGNEQFF.

With respect to this clone: One end of the junction is discordant with germline, which a read error may explain. The chain links TRBV19 to TRBJ1-5; 12 bases map to TRBD1. Germline CDR1 and CDR2: LNHDA and SQIVND (reference sequence). The CDR3 is made up of 15 amino acids. CDR3 protein: CASSLDGTGGQPQHF. The CDR3 DNA reads as TGTGCCAGTAGTCTAGACGGGACAGGGGGCCAGCCCCAGCATTTT.